What follows are 28 T cell receptor beta chains derived from one specimen sequenced in a study of cytomegalovirus exposure and HLA in healthy donors. 60 Vbeta and 13 Jbeta primers were used in PCR. Libraries were prepared by immunoSEQ multiplex PCR; TCRdb keeps only in-frame clonotypes and omits some of them. The table lists around 94,000 clones, approximately 78% of them singletons, with under 5.5% in the top ten. Sequenced sample: PBMCs. The receptors come from a woman in her thirties or forties in good health and CMV-seropositive.

The V and J genes are TRBV7-9 and TRBJ2-1, with TRBD2 matching 8 bases. The CDR3 consists of 14 residues. CDR1 is SEHNR and CDR2 is FQNEAQ in the germline V gene (reference sequence). V was clipped by 4 bases and J by 8 bases; unmatched bases: 7. The CDR3 is CASSSPTGGYEQFF. In nucleotides, the CDR3 is TGTGCCAGCAGCTCTCCGACGGGAGGGTATGAGCAGTTCTTC.

This chain connects TRBV11-3 to TRBJ1-4, with TRBD1 identical over 8 bases. The germline V gene encodes CDR1 SGHNT and CDR2 YENEEA. This CDR3 has 15 amino acids. The junction had 2 bases not matched to a gene; V was cut back by 3 bases and J by 2 bases. The DNA of the CDR3 is TGTGCCAGCAGCTTTCAGGGGGCGACTAATGAAAAACTGTTTTTT. It translates to CASSFQGATNEKLFF.

Regarding this clone: At one of its ends the junction is not consistent with the germline gene, which may arise from a read error. J is TRBJ2-2 and V is TRBV28; a weak D match, TRBD1 (5 bases). Germline V gene data show CDR1 as MDHEN and CDR2 as SYDVKM. The CDR3 has 14 amino acids. The CDR3 coding sequence is TGTGCCAGCAGTACAGGACACATCACCGGAGAGCTGTTTTTT. Its protein is CASSTGHITGELFF.

J is TRBJ1-1 and V is TRBV19, with D possibly TRBD1 on 5 matching bases. CDR1 and CDR2 (germline): LNHDA, SQIVND (reference sequence). V was shortened by 4 bases and J by 3 bases, with 15 bases between the two germline ends. The CDR3 has 15 amino acids. The CDR3 here is CASSTLFRADTEAFF. The CDR3 bases are TGTGCCAGTAGTACCCTCTTCAGGGCGGACACTGAAGCTTTCTTT.

This clone was counted a few times. The rearrangement joins TRBV2 to TRBJ1-3; D is unclear. CDR3 length: 14 residues. Germline V gene data show CDR1 as SNHLY and CDR2 as FYNNEI. The V and J ends lost 8 bases and 0 bases respectively, with 11 bases between them. The CDR3 region is CASRTGSSGNTIYF. In DNA form, the CDR3 reads TGTGCCAGCCGGACCGGGAGCTCTGGAAACACCATATATTTT.

This rearrangement joins TRBV10-3 to TRBJ1-5, with TRBD1 matching over 10 bases. J gave up 1 base and V 10 bases, and 7 bases lay outside the gene matches. Germline CDR1 reads ENHRY; CDR2 reads SYGVKD. This CDR3 contains 15 residues. Here the CDR3 reads CATDRGPLSNQPQHF. The CDR3 nucleotides are TGTGCCACTGACAGGGGGCCTCTGAGCAATCAGCCCCAGCATTTT.

The genes are TRBV11-3 and TRBJ2-7; a possible D gene is TRBD1 (5 bases). The CDR3 spans 15 residues. Between the trimmed V and J ends, which lost 2 bases and 3 bases, there was a span of 14 bases. In germline, CDR1 is SGHNT, CDR2 YENEEA. CDR3 in DNA: TGTGCCAGCAGCTTACCAACAGGAACATACTACGAGCAGTACTTC. It codes for CASSLPTGTYYEQYF.

This clone was recorded a few times. The genes are TRBV28 and TRBJ2-6; 7 bases align to TRBD1. Germline values: CDR1 MDHEN, CDR2 SYDVKM. The CDR3 runs to 13 residues. Germline trimming cut 10 bases from V and 0 bases from J; bases unmatched to any gene: 0. The CDR3 reads CATGGSGANVLTF. The CDR3 nucleotides read TGTGCCACAGGGGGCTCTGGGGCCAACGTCCTGACTTTC.

This chain uses TRBV28 with TRBJ1-1; 9 nucleotides align to TRBD1. The germline gives CDR1 MDHEN, CDR2 SYDVKM. The CDR3 has 13 residues. J was trimmed by 8 bases and V by 4 bases; bases with no gene match: 5. CDR3 in DNA: TGTGCCAGCAGTTCGCCGGACAGGGGAGAAGCTTTCTTT. This sequence encodes CASSSPDRGEAFF.

The chain is built from TRBV9 and TRBJ1-2; D perhaps matches TRBD1 (5 bases). The V gene lost 3 bases and the J gene lost 4 bases, with 13 bases spanning the gap. This CDR3 is built from 14 residues. Per the germline V gene, CDR1 is SGDLS and CDR2 is YYNGEE. CDR3 nucleotides: TGTGCCAGCAGCGAGGAGGGACGGACCTATGGCTACACCTTC. Translation: CASSEEGRTYGYTF.

In its sample, this clone was seen a few times. The chain couples TRBV6-5 to TRBJ1-3; TRBD1 matches at 8 bases. CDR1 and CDR2 (germline): MNHEY, SVGAGI. There are 15 residues in the CDR3. Losses at the gene ends were 5 bases for V and 4 bases for J; bases not matched to a gene: 7. DNA of the CDR3: TGTGCCAGCAGTAGACAGGGGACTCCAGGAAACACCATATATTTT. It codes for CASSRQGTPGNTIYF.

The chain employs TRBV5-1 and TRBJ2-3, with 8 positions matching TRBD1. The J segment lost 0 bases and the V segment lost 1 base, leaving 10 bases of the junction unmatched. The CDR3 covers 18 residues. Germline assignment: CDR1 SGHRS and CDR2 YFSETQ. The CDR3 protein is CASSLSGQGLTSTDTQYF. CDR3 coding DNA: TGCGCCAGCAGCTTGAGCGGACAGGGATTGACCAGCACAGATACGCAGTATTTT.

The V gene is TRBV25-1, the J gene TRBJ2-2; 10 bases agree with TRBD2. The junction had 10 bases not matched to a gene; V was cut back by 2 bases and J by 10 bases. The CDR3 contains 16 residues. Looked up from germline, CDR1 is MGHDK and CDR2 is SYGVNS. The CDR3 sequence is CASSELLASGRVELFF. The CDR3 nucleotides are TGTGCCAGCAGTGAACTCTTGGCTAGCGGGAGAGTGGAGCTGTTTTTT.

The genes are TRBV27 and TRBJ2-2, with 13 bases lining up with TRBD2. Per the germline V gene, CDR1 is MNHEY and CDR2 is SMNVEV (reference sequence). Losses at the gene ends were 6 bases for V and 5 bases for J; bases not matched to a gene: 12. This CDR3 has 18 amino acids. Here the CDR3 reads CASSHTGTSGIRTGELFF. The CDR3 nucleotides read TGTGCCAGCAGCCACACCGGGACTAGCGGGATTCGAACCGGGGAGCTGTTTTTT.

This chain uses TRBV10-3 with TRBJ2-3, with D tentatively TRBD2 (5 bases). The CDR3 loop spans 12 amino acids. V gave up 9 bases and J gave up 5 bases, with 12 bases separating them. CDR1 ENHRY and CDR2 SYGVKD come from the germline V gene. CDR3 coding DNA: TGTGCCATTGGACGTGGAGGAGATACGCAGTATTTT. Translation: CAIGRGGDTQYF.

The gene calls are TRBV5-1 and TRBJ2-7; 7 positions match TRBD1. The V gene's germline CDR1 is SGHRS and CDR2 YFSETQ. Germline trimming cut 4 bases from V and 4 bases from J; bases unmatched to any gene: 8. The CDR3 totals 14 residues. CDR3 residues: CASSPMTGSYEQYF. CDR3 sequence (DNA): TGCGCCAGCAGCCCCATGACAGGGAGTTACGAGCAGTACTTC. The full variable domain, its missing parts supplied by reference TRBV5-1 and TRBJ2-7, is KAGVTQTPRYLIKTRGQQVTLSCSPISGHRSVSWYQQTPGQGLQFLFEYFSETQRNKGNFPGRFSGRQFSNSRSEMNVSTLELGDSALYLCASSPMTGSYEQYFGPGTRLTVT.

The J gene is TRBJ2-5, the V gene TRBV7-2; TRBD2 agrees at 7 bases. V was pared by 1 base and J by 2 bases, with 4 bases of the junction left unmatched. The germline gives CDR1 SGHTA, CDR2 FQGNSA. The CDR3 covers 15 residues. This CDR3 reads CASSLGRGGQETQYF. CDR3 in DNA: TGTGCCAGCAGCTTAGGACGGGGAGGGCAAGAGACCCAGTACTTC. Combining the CDR3 with reference TRBV7-2 and TRBJ2-5 gives the whole variable domain GAGVSQSPSNKVTEKGKDVELRCDPISGHTALYWYRQSLGQGLEFLIYFQGNSAPDKSGLPSDRFSAERTGGSVSTLTIQRTQQEDSAVYLCASSLGRGGQETQYFGPGTRLLVL.

This chain joins TRBV4-3 and TRBJ1-3; D call uncertain. Germline V CDR1 and CDR2: LGHNA, YSLEER. Trimming pared 0 bases from V and 4 bases from J, leaving 10 bases between. This CDR3 region has 15 residues. The CDR3 protein is CASSQDRLLGNTIYF. CDR3 sequence (DNA): TGCGCCAGCAGCCAAGATCGGTTATTAGGAAACACCATATATTTT.

With regard to this clone: An end of the junction does not agree with germline; a read error may underlie this. The chain carries TRBV7-7 and TRBJ2-4, with a weak D call TRBD1 (5 bases). CDR1 is SSHAT, CDR2 FNYEAQ, per germline (reference sequence). This CDR3 has 21 residues. The CDR3 protein is CASSLVSWGREKPLAKNIQYF. The CDR3 DNA sequence: TGTGCTAGCAGCTTAGTATCCTGGGGCAGGGAAAAGCCCCTAGCCAAAAACATTCAGTACTTC.

The chain uses TRBV29-1 and TRBJ2-7, with 9 positions matching TRBD1. This CDR3 region has 14 residues. Per germline, CDR1 SQVTM and CDR2 ANQGSEA. V lost 6 bases and J lost 3; bases outside the gene matches: 9. DNA for the CDR3: TGCAGCGTCCGACCGGGACAGGGAATCTACGAGCAGTACTTC. This sequence encodes CSVRPGQGIYEQYF.

This clone came up a few times. J is TRBJ2-7 and V is TRBV6-6; TRBD1 matches 10 bases. Losses at the gene ends were 2 bases for V and 4 bases for J; bases not matched to a gene: 2. This CDR3 is 14 amino acids long. Germline CDR1 reads MNHNY; CDR2 reads SVGAGI (reference sequence). CDR3 nucleotide sequence: TGTGCCAGCAGTTACAGGGGACAGGGGTACGAGCAGTACTTC. Its protein product is CASSYRGQGYEQYF.

The J gene is TRBJ2-1, the V gene TRBV7-9; D gene ambiguous. V was trimmed by 4 bases and J by 0 bases, leaving 4 bases between them. This CDR3 comprises 13 residues. From germline, CDR1 is SEHNR and CDR2 FQNEAQ (reference sequence). CDR3 residues: CASSSSSYNEQFF. The DNA of the CDR3 is TGTGCCAGCAGCTCGAGCTCCTACAATGAGCAGTTCTTC.

The rearrangement joins TRBV14 to TRBJ2-1, with TRBD1 matching over 8 bases. The germline gives CDR1 SGHDN, CDR2 FVKESK. V lost 4 bases to trimming and J lost 5 bases; unmatched junction nucleotides: 10. This CDR3 is 16 amino acids long. CDR3 nucleotide sequence: TGTGCCAGCAGCCCCTGGGGCAGGGGGCAGGACAATGAGCAGTTCTTC. Its translation: CASSPWGRGQDNEQFF.

This sequence joins TRBV4-3 and TRBJ2-4; D gene uncertain. V lost 0 bases to trimming and J lost 10 bases, with 13 bases between them. Looked up from germline, CDR1 is LGHNA and CDR2 is YSLEER. The CDR3 is 14 residues long. The CDR3 sequence: CASSQEWSLSIQYF. The CDR3 coding sequence is TGCGCCAGCAGCCAAGAGTGGAGTCTTTCGATTCAGTACTTC.

This clone was counted a few times. The chain uses TRBV6-5 and TRBJ2-3; TRBD2 matches 12 bases. The CDR3 is 13 residues long. The germline V gene has CDR1 MNHEY and CDR2 SVGAGI. With 9 bases clipped from V and 5 bases from J, the junction kept 3 bases outside the gene matches. DNA for the CDR3: TGTGCCAGTAGACTAGCGGGAGTAGATACGCAGTATTTT. It codes for CASRLAGVDTQYF.

The chain is built from TRBV27 and TRBJ2-7; weak D call: TRBD2 (7 bases). CDR3 length: 15 residues. Germline V gene lookup returns CDR1 MNHEY and CDR2 SMNVEV (reference sequence). The V end lost 4 bases, the J end lost 2 bases, and 15 bases lay between the germline ends. The chain's CDR3 is CASSSGEGQAYEQYF. CDR3 sequence (DNA): TGTGCCAGCAGTTCGGGGGAGGGACAAGCCTACGAGCAGTACTTC.

The rearrangement uses TRBV7-9 and TRBJ2-7; 10 positions agree with TRBD2. V shed 8 bases, J shed 3 bases, and the junction held 10 bases outside the gene matches. Germline V gene data show CDR1 as SEHNR and CDR2 as FQNEAQ (reference sequence). This CDR3 is 15 amino acids long. CDR3 protein: CASGGPSGRGYEQYF. CDR3 in DNA: TGTGCCAGCGGGGGCCCTAGCGGGAGAGGCTACGAGCAGTACTTC.

The chain's CDR3 is CASRVGLSGRSVETQYF. As DNA, the CDR3 is TGTGCCAGCAGGGTAGGACTTAGCGGGAGGTCAGTGGAGACCCAGTACTTC. The chain uses TRBV11-2 and TRBJ2-5; 10 nucleotides agree with TRBD2. Germline CDR1 and CDR2: SGHAT and FQNNGV. After removal of 6 bases from V and 5 bases from J, the junction contained 15 bases not matched to a gene. CDR3 length: 17 amino acids.